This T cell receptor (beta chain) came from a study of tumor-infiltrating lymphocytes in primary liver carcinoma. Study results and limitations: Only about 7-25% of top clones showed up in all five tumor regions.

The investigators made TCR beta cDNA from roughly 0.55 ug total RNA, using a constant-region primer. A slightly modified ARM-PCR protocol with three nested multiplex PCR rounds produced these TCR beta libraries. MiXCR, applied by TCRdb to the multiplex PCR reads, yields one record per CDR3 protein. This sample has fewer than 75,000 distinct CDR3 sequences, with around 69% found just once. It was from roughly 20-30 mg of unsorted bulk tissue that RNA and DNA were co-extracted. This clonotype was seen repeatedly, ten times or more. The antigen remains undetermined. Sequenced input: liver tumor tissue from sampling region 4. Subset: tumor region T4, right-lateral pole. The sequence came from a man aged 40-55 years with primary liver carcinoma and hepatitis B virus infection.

CDR3 in DNA: TGTGCCAGCAGTTTAGACAGATACACTGAAGCTTTCTTT. This sequence encodes CASSLDRYTEAFF. V and J are TRBV12-3 or TRBV12-4 and TRBJ1-1; D uncertain. Trimming removed 1 base at V and 3 bases at J, with 6 bases between. The CDR3 sequence is 13 residues long.